This TCR beta chain was obtained from a study of neurological immune-mediated disorders. In this sample, this clonotype turned up many times. The antigen remains undetermined. Notes on the study in general: Across subjects, no CDR3 amino acid sequence appeared in expanded clones of more than one subject, a finding that suggested private repertoires in all groups. Phylogenetically, 18 of 34 multiple sclerosis patients' repertoires fell into one related-CDR3 cluster, a possible signature.

5'RACE with 10-nucleotide random UMIs generated the cDNA. A single run covered 15-18 subjects with over 190 million TCR-beta sequences. TCRdb re-derived calls from the 5' RACE reads in MiXCR, one entry per CDR3 protein. The table lists about 70,000 distinct CDR3 sequences, approximately 3.4% of them singletons, with approximately 4.7% in the top ten. Per germline, CDR1 LGHDT and CDR2 YNNKEL (reference sequence). The CDR3 is 13 residues long. V was cut by 6 bases and J by 5 bases, with 8 bases left in between. The source material was PBMCs. The clonotype was recovered from a woman aged 50 to 65 with multiple sclerosis. The chain recombines TRBV3-1 with TRBJ1-6; D is unresolved. The CDR3 loop is CASRRGNNSPLHF. CDR3 coding DNA: TGTGCCAGCAGACGGGGTAATAATTCACCCCTCCACTTT.